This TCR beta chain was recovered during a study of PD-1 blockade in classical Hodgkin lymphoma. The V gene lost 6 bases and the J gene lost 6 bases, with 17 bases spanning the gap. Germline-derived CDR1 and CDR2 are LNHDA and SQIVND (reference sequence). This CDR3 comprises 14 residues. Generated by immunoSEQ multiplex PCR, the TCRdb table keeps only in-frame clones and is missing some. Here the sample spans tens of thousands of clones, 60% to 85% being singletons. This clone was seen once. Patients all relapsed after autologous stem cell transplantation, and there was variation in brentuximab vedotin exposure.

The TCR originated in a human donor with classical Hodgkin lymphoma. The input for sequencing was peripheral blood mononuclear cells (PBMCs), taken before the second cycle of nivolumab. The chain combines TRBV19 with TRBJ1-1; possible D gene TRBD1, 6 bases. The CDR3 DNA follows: TGTGCCAGTAGACGCGGCAGGGGTTGGGCTGAAGCTTTCTTT. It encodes CASRRGRGWAEAFF.